A single sample gave rise to the 30 T cell receptor beta chains below, sequenced in a study of post-analysis software for immune sequencing data. General study results and limits: A handful of TRBV segments were significantly more frequent in patients than in controls. TRBV5-6, TRBV5-1 and TRBV20-1 were among these segments.

Prepared TCR beta cDNA libraries contained unique molecular identifiers. TCRdb analysed the PCR reads with MiXCR anew, one entry per CDR3 protein. Of fewer than 900,000 distinct CDR3 sequences listed, just over 45% are singletons. These TCRs' antigens remain unknown. Sequenced input: blood. Receptor source: a girl aged 5 to 17 with multiple sclerosis.

The rearrangement links TRBV10-3 to TRBJ2-5, with no clear D. The CDR3 runs to 15 residues. Between the trimmed V and J ends, which lost 11 bases and 1 base, there was a span of 20 bases. Germline CDR1 reads ENHRY; CDR2 reads SYGVKD. The CDR3 loop reads CAPRPWEYFQETQYF. The DNA of the CDR3 is TGTGCCCCCCGGCCATGGGAATACTTCCAAGAGACCCAGTACTTC.

This chain uses TRBV4-3 with TRBJ2-7, with no clear D. The CDR3 covers 15 residues. Per the germline V gene, CDR1 is LGHNA and CDR2 is YSLEER. V lost 4 bases, J lost 2 bases, and 15 bases lay in between. The CDR3 bases are TGCGCCAGCAGCCGAGCGTTTAGTAGGGCCTACGAGCAGTACTTC. This encodes CASSRAFSRAYEQYF.

The CDR3 is CASMTNYGYTF. The CDR3, as DNA: TGTGCCAGCATGACGAACTATGGCTACACCTTC. The chain uses TRBV6-5 and TRBJ1-2; D not resolved. V was pared by 7 bases and J by 2 bases, with 5 bases between. The germline V gene has CDR1 MNHEY and CDR2 SVGAGI. This CDR3 comprises 11 residues.

The V call is TRBV6-1, the J call TRBJ1-1; tentatively, D is TRBD1 (5 bases). This CDR3 has 13 amino acids. Germline V gene sequence: CDR1 MNHNS, CDR2 SASEGT. V lost 2 bases, J lost 5 bases, and 9 bases lay in between. The CDR3 reads CASSEQGWTEAFF. The DNA for the CDR3 is TGTGCCAGCAGTGAACAGGGCTGGACTGAAGCTTTCTTT.

The gene calls are TRBV10-1 and TRBJ2-1; TRBD2 is a possible D gene (5 bases). The CDR3 has 16 amino acids. The germline V gene has CDR1 WNHNN and CDR2 SYGVQD (reference sequence). Deletions cut 3 bases from V and 10 bases from J, with 22 bases between. CDR3 residues: CASSDDREGGWPEQFF. CDR3 in DNA: TGCGCCAGCAGTGATGATCGGGAAGGAGGATGGCCAGAGCAGTTCTTC.

The J gene is TRBJ1-2, the V gene TRBV2; 9 bases are shared with TRBD1. The CDR3 extends over 14 amino acids. The junction had 3 bases not matched to a gene; V was cut back by 1 base and J by 6 bases. CDR1 and CDR2 (germline): SNHLY, FYNNEI. DNA for the CDR3: TGTGCCAGCAGTGAAGACAGGGGGCTAGATGGCTACACCTTC. Translating it yields CASSEDRGLDGYTF.

This clonotype occurred a few times. The J gene is TRBJ2-7, the V gene TRBV4-1, with D perhaps TRBD2 (6 bases). Germline CDR1 reads MGHRA; CDR2 reads YSYEKL. The CDR3 runs 16 residues. Trimming left V 0 bases short and J 2 bases short, with 14 bases between. The CDR3 spells CASSQEWTIPTYEQYF. The CDR3 region has the DNA TGCGCCAGCAGCCAAGAATGGACTATCCCGACCTACGAGCAGTACTTC.

The chain is built from TRBV28 and TRBJ1-5, with TRBD1 as a possible D gene (5 bases). The V end was cut by 3 bases, the J end by 0 bases, with 15 bases between. The CDR3 is made up of 17 amino acids. In germline, CDR1 is MDHEN, CDR2 SYDVKM. The CDR3: CASSFGPGLYSNQPQHF. The CDR3 DNA sequence: TGTGCCAGCAGTTTCGGCCCGGGGCTATATAGCAATCAGCCCCAGCATTTT.

V and J are TRBV20-1 and TRBJ2-7; D unresolved. V was pared by 0 bases and J by 3 bases, with 12 bases between. The CDR3 has 14 residues. Germline V gives CDR1 DFQATT, CDR2 SNEGSKA (reference sequence). The CDR3 spells CSARDENQFYEQYF. The CDR3 coding sequence is TGCAGTGCTAGAGATGAGAACCAGTTCTACGAGCAGTACTTC.

The gene calls are TRBV12-3 or TRBV12-4 and TRBJ1-2; D remains ambiguous. The CDR3 is 13 amino acids. Trimming cost V 6 bases and J 8 bases, with 16 bases left between them. The CDR3 DNA sequence: TGTGCCAGCAGCATTCGGGCCCCAGAAGGCTACACCTTC. Translated, it gives CASSIRAPEGYTF.

V usage is TRBV5-6 and J usage is TRBJ2-7; D remains unclear. The J call may be mistaken, given a closer DNA end match to TRBJ2-5. Germline V CDR1 and CDR2: SGHDT, YYEEEE. CDR3 length equals 13 residues. The CDR3 DNA reads as TGTGCCAGCAGCCCTGGTATCCCGGAGACCCAGTACTTC. This gives the protein CASSPGIPETQYF.

The chain links TRBV10-3 to TRBJ1-1; no definite D call. CDR3 length: 14 amino acids. V lost 3 bases and J lost 5, with 13 bases in between. CDR1 and CDR2 (germline): ENHRY, SYGVKD. The CDR3: CAISEGLGWTEAFF. For the CDR3, the DNA is TGTGCCATCAGTGAAGGGTTAGGGTGGACTGAAGCTTTCTTT.

This clonotype was seen at least ten times. The chain links TRBV4-1 to TRBJ2-5, with 13 bases identical to TRBD2. Germline values: CDR1 MGHRA, CDR2 YSYEKL. This CDR3 contains 15 residues. J gave up 5 bases and V 5 bases, and 5 bases lay outside the gene matches. CDR3: CASSLLAGGSETQYF. Here the CDR3 DNA reads TGCGCCAGCAGCTTACTAGCGGGAGGGTCTGAGACCCAGTACTTC.

This clonotype was detected only a few times. The chain employs TRBV20-1 and TRBJ2-1; D is unresolved. V dropped 0 bases and J dropped 5 bases, with 8 bases sitting between them. This CDR3 is 13 amino acids long. The germline CDR1 and CDR2 sequences are DFQATT and SNEGSKA (reference sequence). CDR3 sequence reads: CSARELGHNEQFF. As DNA, the CDR3 is TGCAGTGCTAGAGAATTAGGGCACAATGAGCAGTTCTTC.

The chain has TRBV29-1 and TRBJ2-5; the D gene is possibly TRBD1 (6 bases). Germline lookup yields CDR1 SQVTM and CDR2 ANQGSEA. The CDR3 consists of 14 residues. Trimming pared 2 bases from V and 3 bases from J, leaving 13 bases between. DNA of the CDR3: TGCAGCGTTGAAAGAAGACAGGCCGAAGAGACCCAGTACTTC. This sequence encodes CSVERRQAEETQYF.

The V call is TRBV6-6, the J call TRBJ1-4; TRBD1 agrees at 7 bases. J gave up 0 bases and V 4 bases, and 8 bases lay outside the gene matches. The CDR3 spans 17 residues. The germline CDR1 and CDR2 sequences are MNHNY and SVGAGI (reference sequence). CDR3 in DNA: TGTGCCAGCAGTTTCCACAGGGGCCAGACAACTAATGAAAAACTGTTTTTT. Protein: CASSFHRGQTTNEKLFF.

This rearrangement joins TRBV12-3 or TRBV12-4 to TRBJ1-3; D is uncertain. The CDR3 consists of 12 residues. Trimming took off 5 bases at V and 1 base at J, with 3 bases between the two ends. The DNA of the CDR3 is TGTGCCAGCAGTCCTTCTGGAAACACCATATATTTT. Protein: CASSPSGNTIYF.

The CDR3: CATSAAGGTTDTQYF. In DNA form, the CDR3 reads TGTGCCACCAGTGCGGCGGGAGGGACCACAGATACGCAGTATTTT. The rearrangement uses TRBV24-1 and TRBJ2-3, with TRBD2 identical over 9 bases. The germline V gene encodes CDR1 KGHDR and CDR2 SFDVKD. The CDR3 extends over 15 amino acids. V lost 5 bases to trimming and J lost 2 bases; unmatched junction nucleotides: 4.

This clonotype was seen a single time. The chain is built from TRBV18 and TRBJ2-4, with 9 bases fitting TRBD2. The CDR3 consists of 16 residues. Germline CDR1 and CDR2: KGHSH and LQKENI. Unmatched junction bases numbered 5, after V lost 5 bases and J lost 0 bases. As DNA, the CDR3 is TGTGCCAGCTCAGCGCAACTAGCGGGAGCCAAAAACATTCAGTACTTC. It codes for CASSAQLAGAKNIQYF.

The chain links TRBV7-8 to TRBJ2-7; 7 nucleotides match TRBD1. Germline assignment: CDR1 SGHVS and CDR2 FQNEAQ. The CDR3 totals 15 residues. The V and J ends lost 5 bases and 0 bases, in that order; junction bases with no gene match: 7. For the CDR3, the DNA is TGTGCCAGCAGCCCGCAGGACAGGAACTCCTACGAGCAGTACTTC. Protein product: CASSPQDRNSYEQYF. The variable domain in full, with the rest retrieved from reference TRBV7-8 and TRBJ2-7, is GAGVSQSPRYKVAKRGQDVALRCDPISGHVSLFWYQQALGQGPEFLTYFQNEAQLDKSGLPSDRFFAERPEGSVSTLKIQRTQQEDSAVYLCASSPQDRNSYEQYFGPGTRLTVT.

The genes are TRBV10-3 and TRBJ2-5; tentative D call: TRBD1 (6 bases). CDR1 and CDR2 (germline): ENHRY, SYGVKD. The CDR3 is made up of 16 amino acids. V lost 4 bases to trimming and J lost 4 bases, with 19 bases between them. In DNA, the CDR3 is TGTGCCATCAGTGGGACCGAAACAGGGTTCCGAGAGACCCAGTACTTC. The encoded protein is CAISGTETGFRETQYF.

This clonotype has ten or more counts. A junction boundary mismatches the germline segment, possibly from a read error. The genes are TRBV5-1 and TRBJ1-2, with D unresolved. Germline CDR1 SGHRS, CDR2 YFSETQ. The CDR3 consists of 13 residues. CDR3 bases: TGTGCCAGCAGTCCGGACGGGAACTATGGCTACACCTTC. Protein: CASSPDGNYGYTF.

V is TRBV25-1 and J is TRBJ1-1; 7 bases fit TRBD1. The CDR3 covers 15 residues. V gave up 3 bases and J gave up 1 base; unmatched junction bases: 5. Germline V gene data show CDR1 as MGHDK and CDR2 as SYGVNS. The CDR3 DNA reads TGTGCCAGCAGTGACACAGGGGACGGGAACACTGAAGCTTTCTTT. Its protein is CASSDTGDGNTEAFF.

V gene TRBV6-5 combines with J gene TRBJ1-4, with 7 bases that match TRBD1. The V segment lost 5 bases and the J segment 4 bases; nucleotides outside the gene matches: 7. In germline, CDR1 is MNHEY, CDR2 SVGAGI. CDR3 length equals 15 residues. CDR3 nucleotides: TGTGCCAGCAGTCGTGCAGGGGGTAGTAATGAAAAACTGTTTTTT. This gives the protein CASSRAGGSNEKLFF.

The rearrangement joins TRBV20-1 to TRBJ2-3; a possible D gene is TRBD2 (5 bases). CDR1 is DFQATT and CDR2 is SNEGSKA in the germline V gene (reference sequence). This CDR3 spans 16 amino acids. Trimming took off 6 bases at V and 5 bases at J, with 24 bases between the two ends. CDR3 residues: CSAPIEGGLPEDTQYF. As DNA, the CDR3 is TGCAGTGCCCCTATCGAGGGCGGCCTCCCGGAAGATACGCAGTATTTT.

This chain uses TRBV2 with TRBJ2-7; D remains ambiguous. Trimming shortened V by 8 bases and J by 2 bases, and 7 bases separated the two germline ends. The CDR3 covers 11 residues. From germline, CDR1 is SNHLY and CDR2 FYNNEI. CDR3 nucleotides: TGTGCCAGCGCCCCCGCCTACGAGCAGTACTTC. Encoded protein: CASAPAYEQYF. The full variable domain, in which reference TRBV2 and TRBJ2-7 provide the parts outside the CDR3, is EPEVTQTPSHQVTQMGQEVILRCVPISNHLYFYWYRQILGQKVEFLVSFYNNEISEKSEIFDDQFSVERPDGSNFTLKIRSTKLEDSAMYFCASAPAYEQYFGPGTRLTVT.

The chain recombines TRBV3-1 with TRBJ1-2; tentatively, D is TRBD1 (5 bases). This CDR3 is built from 16 residues. Between the trimmed V and J ends, which lost 1 base and 4 bases, there was a span of 16 bases. The germline V gene has CDR1 LGHDT and CDR2 YNNKEL (reference sequence). CDR3 coding DNA: TGTGCCAGCAGCCAAGGGAGGCAGGGTCGGGGCTATGGCTACACCTTC. It translates to CASSQGRQGRGYGYTF.

In its sample, this clonotype was seen a few times. The CDR3 loop reads CSARDPLGGHSSYEQYF. The CDR3, as DNA: TGCAGTGCTAGAGATCCTCTTGGGGGACACAGCTCCTACGAGCAGTACTTC. The chain joins TRBV20-1 to TRBJ2-7, with TRBD1 as a possible D gene (6 bases). CDR1 and CDR2 (germline): DFQATT, SNEGSKA (reference sequence). The germline V and J ends were trimmed by 0 bases and 0 bases, with 18 bases remaining between them. CDR3 length equals 17 residues.

The chain employs TRBV2 and TRBJ2-4; D gene unclear. The DNA matches TRBJ2-7 better at its end, which makes the J call doubtful. Germline assignment: CDR1 SNHLY and CDR2 FYNNEI. This CDR3 is 13 amino acids long. CDR3 amino acids: CASSVREAYEQYF. CDR3 DNA sequence: TGTGCCAGCAGTGTCCGAGAAGCATACGAGCAGTACTTC.

The chain joins TRBV25-1 to TRBJ2-3; the D gene is possibly TRBD1 (6 bases). The V gene's germline CDR1 is MGHDK and CDR2 SYGVNS. The CDR3 contains 17 residues. Trimming took 6 bases from V and 0 from J, leaving 19 bases between them. CDR3 sequence (DNA): TGTGCCAGCAGACACCCCGACAGGTTCGAAAGCACAGATACGCAGTATTTT. The encoded protein is CASRHPDRFESTDTQYF.